The clone carrying this T cell receptor beta chain was seen a single time. Its target is not known. This specimen belongs to a study of T cells after posttransplantation cyclophosphamide. The study's findings and limits: Donor-recipient repertoire similarity was low at 1-2 months, rising over year one. Skin or GI-infiltrating T cells shared few TRB sequences with blood. Recipient CMV seropositivity and CMV reactivation strongly tracked TRB clonality.

Sampled 1 year posttransplant, controls received myeloablative marrow transplants, methotrexate and a calcineurin inhibitor. Profiled with immunoSEQ multiplex PCR; TCRdb holds only in-frame clones, not every one. The profile shows about 15,000 clones, 80% to 90% of them singletons. The sequence was obtained from a male patient in his 30s who received an allogeneic stem cell transplant from an unrelated donor, was CMV-positive, and had acute and chronic GVHD. Some of the T cells may derive from the graft donor. The input for sequencing was PBMCs, taken roughly 470 days after allogeneic stem cell transplant with calcineurin inhibitor and methotrexate.

CDR3 nucleotides: TGTGCCAGCAGTGATGGGACAGGGGCACAATACAATGAGCAGTTCTTC. This sequence encodes CASSDGTGAQYNEQFF. The gene calls are TRBV25-1 and TRBJ2-1; 10 nucleotides match TRBD1. The V segment lost 3 bases and the J segment 4 bases; nucleotides outside the gene matches: 6. The CDR3 covers 16 residues. Germline V gene data show CDR1 as MGHDK and CDR2 as SYGVNS.